Listed below are T cell receptor beta chains from one sample, sequenced in a study of cytomegalovirus exposure and HLA in healthy donors. Assay: immunoSEQ multiplex PCR; the TCRdb copy retains only in-frame clones and omits some. The sample lists some 150,000 clones; about 75% were seen once. Sequencing was performed on PBMCs. These receptors were collected from a man aged 30 to 39 in good health and CMV-seronegative. The CDR3 runs from the conserved cysteine through the conserved F or W. Fields, in order: clone size, J gene, D gene, V gene, CDR3 DNA, CDR3 protein. D genes are given only for firm matches. Clone size, where shown, is once, few, many, or a class for clones that have expanded.

- TRBJ1-1 - TRBV14 TGTGCCAGCAGTCTTACAGGGAACACTGAAGCTTTCTTT CASSLTGNTEAFF
- TRBJ2-7 TRBD1 TRBV7-2 TGTGCCAGCAGCTTAGGACAGGGGGACGAGCAGTACTTC CASSLGQGDEQYF
- TRBJ2-2 TRBD2 TRBV9 TGTGCCAGCAGCGTGCGGGGGGACCGGAACACCGGGGAGCTGTTTTTT CASSVRGDRNTGELFF
- TRBJ2-7 - TRBV6-6 TGTGCCAGCAGTTACGCGGGGCCCTACGAGCAGTACTTC CASSYAGPYEQYF
once TRBJ2-3 - TRBV30 TGTGCCTGGAGTGTTACCGAGGAATTGGATACGCAGTATTTT CAWSVTEELDTQYF
- TRBJ2-5 - TRBV5-4 TGTGCCAGCAGCTTAGGGGCAGAAGAGACCCAGTACTTC CASSLGAEETQYF
- TRBJ2-2 TRBD2 TRBV28 TGTGCCAGCAGCCCATGGTTAACTAGCGGGAGGGCCCACACCGGGGAGCTGTTTTTT CASSPWLTSGRAHTGELFF
- TRBJ2-5 - TRBV9 TGTGCCAGCAGCCCGACCCCGACAACGGAAGAGACCCAGTACTTC CASSPTPTTEETQYF
- TRBJ2-2 - TRBV7-3 TGTGCCAGCAGCTTAACCGGGGGTTTGGGGAACACCGGGGAGCTGTTTTTT CASSLTGGLGNTGELFF
- TRBJ2-5 - TRBV6-5 TGTGCCAGCAGTTACGCGGGCCAAGAGACCCAGTACTTC CASSYAGQETQYF
- TRBJ1-4 TRBD1 TRBV11-2 TGTGCCAGCAGCGGACAGGGGCTCCGTACAGAAAAACTGTTTTTT CASSGQGLRTEKLFF
few TRBJ2-5 - TRBV6-5 TGTGCCAGCAGTTACCTGGAGACCCAGTACTTC CASSYLETQYF
few TRBJ2-3 TRBD1 TRBV11-3 TGTGCCAGCAGCATACAGGGGACAGATACGCAGTATTTT CASSIQGTDTQYF
- TRBJ2-2 - TRBV5-6 TGTGCCAGCAGCTTGGGGCTAGCGAACACCGGGGAGCTGTTTTTT CASSLGLANTGELFF
- TRBJ2-3 - TRBV29-1 TGCAGCGTTTGGGGCAGGGTGGCAGATACGCAGTATTTT CSVWGRVADTQYF
- TRBJ1-1 TRBD1 TRBV19 TGTGCCAGTAGTTTCGAGGGGGCTTCGAACACTGAAGCTTTCTTT CASSFEGASNTEAFF
once TRBJ1-6 - TRBV7-2 TGTGCCAGCAGCTCAGGGAGGTTGGATAATTCACCCCTCCACTTT CASSSGRLDNSPLHF
- TRBJ2-1 TRBD2 TRBV19 TGTGCCAGTAGCGGGACTCTCGGGACTACCAACCCCCGTGAGCAGTTCTTC CASSGTLGTTNPREQFF
- TRBJ1-3 - TRBV11-3 TGTGCCAGCAGCTTCTGGCCCTTGACAAGTTTCTCTGGAAACACCATATATTTT CASSFWPLTSFSGNTIYF
- TRBJ2-2 - TRBV5-1 TGCGCCAGCAGCTTCGAGGATGCTAACACCGGGGAGCTGTTTTTT CASSFEDANTGELFF
- TRBJ2-2 - TRBV6-5 TGTGCCAGCTTCACAGGGAACACCGGGGAGCTGTTTTTT CASFTGNTGELFF
- TRBJ2-3 - TRBV5-4 TGTGCCAGCAGCCCACGTACGGGGGGCCTTTCAGATACGCAGTATTTT CASSPRTGGLSDTQYF
once TRBJ1-4 - TRBV5-1 TGCGCCAGCAGCCAACCGGGAGGACCGGGTGAAAAACTGTTTTTT CASSQPGGPGEKLFF
few TRBJ1-2 - TRBV10-3 TGTGCCATCTCCCTCCGAGGGGGGAGGGAATATGGCTACACCTTC CAISLRGGREYGYTF
- TRBJ1-2 TRBD1 TRBV28 TGTGCCAGCAGTTCCTACGCGCCGACAGGGTATAGCTATGGCTACACCTTC CASSSYAPTGYSYGYTF
- TRBJ2-5 - TRBV2 TGTGCCAGCAGCCTACGGACAGACTGGCGGGAAGAGACCCAGTACTTC CASSLRTDWREETQYF
- TRBJ1-3 - TRBV6-5 TGTGCCAGCAGTTACGCGACATCAGGAGGAAACACCATATATTTT CASSYATSGGNTIYF
- TRBJ1-1 - TRBV7-9 TGTGCCAGCAGCCCGAGGATGGCCAACACTGAAGCTTTCTTT CASSPRMANTEAFF
- TRBJ1-2 TRBD1 TRBV28 TGTGCCAGCAGGCAGCAGGGGGAAGGCTATGGCTACACCTTC CASRQQGEGYGYTF
- TRBJ2-3 TRBD1 TRBV15 TGTGCCACCAGCAGGGCCCCGGGACAGTCCGTACCCACAGATACGCAGTATTTT CATSRAPGQSVPTDTQYF
- TRBJ1-2 - TRBV5-1 TGCGCCAGCAGCTTAGAACAGGGATATTCCAACTATGGCTACACCTTC CASSLEQGYSNYGYTF
- TRBJ2-2 TRBD2 TRBV2 TGTGCCAGCAGTGACGGACTAGCGGGGGGAGAGGACGGCGGGGAGCTGTTTTTT CASSDGLAGGEDGGELFF
- TRBJ1-5 TRBD1 TRBV2 TGTGCCAGCAGTGGGCTGGGACAGTATAGCAATCAGCCCCAGCATTTT CASSGLGQYSNQPQHF
- TRBJ1-2 TRBD1 TRBV6-1 TGTGCCAGCAGGCCGGACAGGGGTACGGACTATGGCTACACCTTC CASRPDRGTDYGYTF
- TRBJ1-1 - TRBV5-1 TGCGCCAGCAGCGGGAGCCTCCCGGGGGACTCGAACACTGAAGCTTTCTTT CASSGSLPGDSNTEAFF
- TRBJ1-1 - TRBV29-1 TGCAGCGTCCTGAAGCAGAACACTGAAGCTTTCTTT CSVLKQNTEAFF
once TRBJ2-7 TRBD1 TRBV19 TGTGCCAGTAGTATACAGGGGGATCAGGGTTACGAGCAGTACTTC CASSIQGDQGYEQYF
- TRBJ2-2 - TRBV27 TGTGCCAGCAGGGAGCCTAGGGACACCGGTACGGGGGAGCTGTTTTTT CASREPRDTGTGELFF
- TRBJ1-1 - TRBV7-8 TGTGCCAGCAGCTTAAGGAGCCTCGGGACTGAAGCTTTCTTT CASSLRSLGTEAFF
- TRBJ1-2 - TRBV28 TGTGCCAGCAGTCTGAGCGGGGGGCAACGCTATGGCTACACCTTC CASSLSGGQRYGYTF
- TRBJ2-7 TRBD2 TRBV9 TGTGCCAGCAGCGTAGAGCCTAGCGGTACCTACGAGCAGTACTTC CASSVEPSGTYEQYF
- TRBJ1-1 TRBD1 TRBV5-1 TGCGCCAGCAGCTTGGTGCGAGGGCAGGGGGGTGGTGAAGCTTTCTTT CASSLVRGQGGGEAFF
- TRBJ2-7 TRBD2 TRBV7-6 TGTGCCAGCAGCTTCAGCGGGGGGCAGAGTGAGCAGTACTTC CASSFSGGQSEQYF
- TRBJ2-7 - TRBV4-1 TGCGCCAGCAGCCAAGATTTAGAACAGGCCAACTACGAGCAGTACTTC CASSQDLEQANYEQYF
- TRBJ1-6 - TRBV27 TGTGCCAGCAGTTTTATCATGAGACAGGCTAATAATTCACCCCTCCACTTT CASSFIMRQANNSPLHF
- TRBJ1-2 - TRBV4-2 TGTGCCAGCAGCCAAGACCTCTATGGCTACACCTTC CASSQDLYGYTF
- TRBJ1-2 - TRBV27 TGTGCCAGCCGAGGTCGGGGGGCGTATCGGTATGGCTACACCTTC CASRGRGAYRYGYTF
- TRBJ1-2 - TRBV2 TGTGCCAGCAGTGAGTCAGGGGTTGGCTACACCTTC CASSESGVGYTF
- TRBJ2-6 - TRBV27 TGTGCCAGCAGTTTGGGCAGGAACCTCGGGGCCAACGTCCTGACTTTC CASSLGRNLGANVLTF
- TRBJ2-7 - TRBV6-5 TGTGCCACCCGGGACATGACCTACGAGCAGTACTTC CATRDMTYEQYF
- TRBJ2-7 - TRBV14 TGTGCCAGCAGCCTTAAGGGGTCCTACGAGCAGTACTTC CASSLKGSYEQYF
- TRBJ2-1 TRBD2 TRBV7-6 TGTGCCAGCAGCTTAAGCGGGAGATGGGATGAGCAGTTCTTC CASSLSGRWDEQFF
- TRBJ2-7 TRBD2 TRBV27 TGTGCCAGCCCCCCCGGAATTAGGCGACTAGCGGGATCCTACGAGCAGTACTTC CASPPGIRRLAGSYEQYF